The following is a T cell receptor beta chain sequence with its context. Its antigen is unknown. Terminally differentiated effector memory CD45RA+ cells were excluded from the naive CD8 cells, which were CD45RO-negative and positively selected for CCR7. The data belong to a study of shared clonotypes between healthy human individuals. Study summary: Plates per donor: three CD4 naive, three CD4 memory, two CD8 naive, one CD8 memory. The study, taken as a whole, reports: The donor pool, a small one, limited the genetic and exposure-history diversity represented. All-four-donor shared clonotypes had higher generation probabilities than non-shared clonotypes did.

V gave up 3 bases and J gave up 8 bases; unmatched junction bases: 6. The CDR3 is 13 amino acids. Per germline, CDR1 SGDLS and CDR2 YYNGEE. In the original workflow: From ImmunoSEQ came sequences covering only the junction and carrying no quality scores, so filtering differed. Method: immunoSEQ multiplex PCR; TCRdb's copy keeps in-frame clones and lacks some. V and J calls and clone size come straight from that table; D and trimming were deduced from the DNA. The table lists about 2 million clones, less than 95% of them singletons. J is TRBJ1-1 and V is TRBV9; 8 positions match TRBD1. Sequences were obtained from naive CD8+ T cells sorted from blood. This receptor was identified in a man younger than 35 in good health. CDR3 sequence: CASSAGGDREAFF. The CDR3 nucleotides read TGTGCCAGCAGCGCCGGCGGGGACAGGGAAGCTTTCTTT.